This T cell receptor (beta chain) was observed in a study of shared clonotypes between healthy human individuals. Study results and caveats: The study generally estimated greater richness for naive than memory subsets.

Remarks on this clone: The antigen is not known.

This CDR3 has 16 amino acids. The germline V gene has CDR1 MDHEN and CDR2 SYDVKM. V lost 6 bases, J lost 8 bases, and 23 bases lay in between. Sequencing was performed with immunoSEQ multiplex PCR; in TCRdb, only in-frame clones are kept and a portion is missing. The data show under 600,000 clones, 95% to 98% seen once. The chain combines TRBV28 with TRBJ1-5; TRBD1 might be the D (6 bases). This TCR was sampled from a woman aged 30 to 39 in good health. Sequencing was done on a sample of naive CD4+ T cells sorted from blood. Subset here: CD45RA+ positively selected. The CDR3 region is CASRLPGDHGIKPQHF. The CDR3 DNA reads TGTGCCAGCAGATTGCCAGGGGACCACGGGATTAAGCCCCAGCATTTT.